This TCR beta chain was obtained from a study of T cell changes during pregnancy in multiple sclerosis. The CDR3 is 13 residues long. V trimming: 4 bases; J trimming: 1 base; junction bases outside the gene matches: 1. CDR1 is SGDLS and CDR2 is YYNGEE in the germline V gene. Using immunoSEQ multiplex PCR, the repertoire was profiled, and TCRdb retains in-frame clones only, with some absent. Altogether just under 65,000 clones are present, 91% being singletons, with the ten largest covering about 1.2%. The TCR sequence derives from a female donor in good health, enrolled as a control in a pregnancy study. Sequenced material: peripheral blood, taken after pregnancy. V usage is TRBV9 and J usage is TRBJ2-5, with 7 positions matching TRBD1. The CDR3 nucleotides are TGTGCCAGCAGCCGGGACAGCCAAGAGACCCAGTACTTC. Amino acid sequence: CASSRDSQETQYF.